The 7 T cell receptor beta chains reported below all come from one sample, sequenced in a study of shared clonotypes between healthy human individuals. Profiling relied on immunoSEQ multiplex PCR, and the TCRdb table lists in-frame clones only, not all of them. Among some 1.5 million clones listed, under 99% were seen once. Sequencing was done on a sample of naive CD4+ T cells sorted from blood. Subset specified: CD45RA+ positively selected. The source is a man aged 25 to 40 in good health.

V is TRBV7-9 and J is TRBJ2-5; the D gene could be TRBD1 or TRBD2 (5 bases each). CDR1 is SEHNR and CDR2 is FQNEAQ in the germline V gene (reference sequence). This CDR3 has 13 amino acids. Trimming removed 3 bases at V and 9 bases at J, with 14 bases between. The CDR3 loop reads CASSFEGRGAQYF. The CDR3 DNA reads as TGTGCCAGCAGCTTTGAGGGGCGTGGGGCCCAGTACTTC.

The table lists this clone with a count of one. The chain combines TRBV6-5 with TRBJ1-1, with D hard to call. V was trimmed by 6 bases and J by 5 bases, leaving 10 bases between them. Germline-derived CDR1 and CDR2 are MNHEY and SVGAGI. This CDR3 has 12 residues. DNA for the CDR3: TGTGCCAGCAGATATGGTCCAACTGAAGCTTTCTTT. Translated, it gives CASRYGPTEAFF.

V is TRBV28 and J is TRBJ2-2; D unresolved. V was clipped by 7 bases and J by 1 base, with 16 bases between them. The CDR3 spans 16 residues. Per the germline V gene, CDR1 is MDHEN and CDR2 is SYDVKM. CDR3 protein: CASKGLGRVNTGELFF. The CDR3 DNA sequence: TGTGCCAGCAAGGGCTTAGGAAGGGTGAACACCGGGGAGCTGTTTTTT.

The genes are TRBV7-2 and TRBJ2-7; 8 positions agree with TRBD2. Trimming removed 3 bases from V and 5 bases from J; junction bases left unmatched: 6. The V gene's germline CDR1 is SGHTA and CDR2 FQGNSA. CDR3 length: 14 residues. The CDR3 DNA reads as TGTGCCAGCAGCTTGGGACTAGGATTGCACGAGCAGTACTTC. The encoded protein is CASSLGLGLHEQYF.

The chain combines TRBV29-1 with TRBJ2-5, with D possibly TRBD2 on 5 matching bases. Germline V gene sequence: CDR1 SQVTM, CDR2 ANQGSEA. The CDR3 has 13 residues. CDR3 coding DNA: TGCAGTCCCCGGACTCTCGTCGAAGAGACCCAGTACTTC. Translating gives CSPRTLVEETQYF. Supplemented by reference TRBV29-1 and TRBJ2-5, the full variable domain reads SAVISQKPSRDICQRGTSLTIQCQVDSQVTMMFWYRQQPGQSLTLIATANQGSEATYESGFVIDKFPISRPNLTFSTLTVSNMSPEDSSIYLCSPRTLVEETQYFGPGTRLLVL.

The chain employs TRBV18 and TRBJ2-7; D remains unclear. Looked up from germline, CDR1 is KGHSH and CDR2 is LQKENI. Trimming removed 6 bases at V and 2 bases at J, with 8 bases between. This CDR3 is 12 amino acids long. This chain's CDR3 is CASSRIPYEQYF. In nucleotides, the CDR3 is TGTGCCAGCTCTCGTATCCCCTACGAGCAGTACTTC.

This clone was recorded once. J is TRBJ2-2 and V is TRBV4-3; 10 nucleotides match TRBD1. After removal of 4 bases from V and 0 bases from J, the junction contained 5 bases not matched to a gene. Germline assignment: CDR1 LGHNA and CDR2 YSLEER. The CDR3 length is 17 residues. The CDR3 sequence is CASSRGQGLSNTGELFF. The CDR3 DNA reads TGCGCCAGCAGCCGGGGACAGGGGCTATCGAACACCGGGGAGCTGTTTTTT.